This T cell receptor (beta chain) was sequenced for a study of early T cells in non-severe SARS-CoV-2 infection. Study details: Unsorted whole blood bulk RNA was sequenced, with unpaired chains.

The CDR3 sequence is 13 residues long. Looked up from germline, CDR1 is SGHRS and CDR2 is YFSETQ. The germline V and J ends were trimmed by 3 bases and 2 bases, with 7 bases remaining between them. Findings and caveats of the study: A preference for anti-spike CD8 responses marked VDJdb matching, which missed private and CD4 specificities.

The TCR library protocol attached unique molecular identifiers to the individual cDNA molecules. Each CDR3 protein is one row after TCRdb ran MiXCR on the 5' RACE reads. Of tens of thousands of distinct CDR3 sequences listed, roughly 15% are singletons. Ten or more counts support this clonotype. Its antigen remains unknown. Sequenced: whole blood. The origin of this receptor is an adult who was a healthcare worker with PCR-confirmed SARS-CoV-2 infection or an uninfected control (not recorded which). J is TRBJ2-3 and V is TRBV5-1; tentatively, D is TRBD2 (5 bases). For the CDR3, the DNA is TGCGCCAGCAGCTACCGGGACACAGATACGCAGTATTTT. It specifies CASSYRDTDTQYF.